Shown below are 21 T cell receptor beta chains from a single sample sequenced in a study of blood T cell repertoires in COVID-19. Data came from immunoSEQ multiplex PCR; TCRdb stores just in-frame clones and leaves some out. The data hold 200,000 to 300,000 clones, with 75% to 90% observed a single time. Material: peripheral blood. The receptors originated from a man aged 25-40 years with active or convalescent COVID-19.

This chain connects TRBV18 to TRBJ2-5; 8 bases are shared with TRBD1. This CDR3 comprises 16 residues. The germline V gene encodes CDR1 KGHSH and CDR2 LQKENI. V was clipped by 5 bases and J by 2 bases; unmatched bases: 10. CDR3: CASSSGSGTGQETQYF. CDR3 sequence (DNA): TGTGCCAGCTCATCAGGATCCGGGACAGGACAAGAGACCCAGTACTTC.

The chain combines TRBV7-2 with TRBJ1-6; 8 nucleotides agree with TRBD1. Losses at the gene ends were 5 bases for V and 7 bases for J; bases not matched to a gene: 4. The CDR3 consists of 14 residues. Looked up from germline, CDR1 is SGHTA and CDR2 is FQGNSA. The CDR3 sequence is CASSVGQVNSPLHF. The CDR3, as DNA: TGTGCCAGCAGCGTGGGACAGGTCAATTCACCCCTCCACTTT.

The rearrangement joins TRBV4-2 to TRBJ1-2, with 7 positions matching TRBD1. CDR1 is LGHNA, CDR2 YNFKEQ, per germline. Trimming at V came to 3 bases and at J to 0 bases, leaving 7 bases not matched to a gene. The CDR3 totals 16 residues. The CDR3 DNA is TGTGCCAGCAGCCAGCAAAGCGGACAGGCTAACTATGGCTACACCTTC. It codes for CASSQQSGQANYGYTF.

The chain uses TRBV4-3 and TRBJ2-7; 8 bases agree with TRBD2. CDR3 length: 16 amino acids. The V and J ends lost 0 bases and 3 bases, in that order; junction bases with no gene match: 7. The germline V gene has CDR1 LGHNA and CDR2 YSLEER. Here the CDR3 DNA reads TGCGCCAGCAGCCAAGACAGTGCGGGGGGCAACTACGAGCAGTACTTC. It codes for CASSQDSAGGNYEQYF.

The chain joins TRBV27 to TRBJ1-1; TRBD1 aligns across 12 bases. The CDR3 contains 16 residues. The V gene's germline CDR1 is MNHEY and CDR2 SMNVEV (reference sequence). Unmatched junction bases numbered 8, after V lost 5 bases and J lost 4 bases. For the CDR3, the DNA is TGTGCCAGCAGTCCCCGGGACAGGGGGCGTATCACTGAAGCTTTCTTT. Protein sequence: CASSPRDRGRITEAFF.

This clone was observed a handful of times. This chain connects TRBV5-6 to TRBJ1-3; a weak D match, TRBD1 (6 bases). V lost 3 bases to trimming and J lost 4 bases, with 26 bases between them. The CDR3 totals 19 residues. The germline gives CDR1 SGHDT, CDR2 YYEEEE. The CDR3 DNA is TGTGCCAGCAGCTCCGACGGCCGCTGGGACCTACAGGGAGGAAACACCATATATTTT. Translation: CASSSDGRWDLQGGNTIYF.

The chain is built from TRBV10-3 and TRBJ2-5; a weak D match, TRBD2 (5 bases). V was clipped by 2 bases and J by 1 base, with 5 bases between them. CDR1 is ENHRY and CDR2 is SYGVKD in the germline V gene. The CDR3 consists of 13 residues. The CDR3 sequence: CAISERGQETQYF. The CDR3 nucleotides read TGTGCCATCAGTGAGCGGGGCCAAGAGACCCAGTACTTC.

This sequence joins TRBV6-6 and TRBJ2-7, with 10 positions matching TRBD1. Germline CDR1 reads MNHNY; CDR2 reads SVGAGI (reference sequence). V lost 8 bases and J lost 4; bases outside the gene matches: 5. CDR3 length equals 13 residues. CDR3 coding DNA: TGTGCCAGCGCCGGGACAGGGGTATACGAGCAGTACTTC. Translating it yields CASAGTGVYEQYF.

This clone has just a few counts. The chain is built from TRBV7-8 and TRBJ2-1; 8 positions match TRBD2. The germline CDR1 and CDR2 sequences are SGHVS and FQNEAQ. Trimming removed 5 bases from V and 2 bases from J; junction bases left unmatched: 8. The CDR3 spans 16 residues. CDR3 sequence: CASSLRGGAAYNEQFF. CDR3 nucleotide sequence: TGTGCCAGCAGCCTCCGGGGGGGAGCGGCCTACAATGAGCAGTTCTTC.

This rearrangement joins TRBV29-1 to TRBJ2-7; D is undetermined. Germline V gives CDR1 SQVTM, CDR2 ANQGSEA. CDR3 size: 15 residues. V was cut by 2 bases and J by 3 bases, with 17 bases left in between. The CDR3 coding sequence is TGCAGCGTTGAAAGTCCGGCTGCAGGTAACTACGAGCAGTACTTC. The encoded protein is CSVESPAAGNYEQYF.

This clone was detected a few times. The V gene is TRBV6-1, the J gene TRBJ2-7; the D gene is possibly TRBD1 (5 bases). V dropped 2 bases and J dropped 2 bases, with 13 bases sitting between them. Germline lookup yields CDR1 MNHNS and CDR2 SASEGT. The CDR3 has 15 residues. The CDR3 is CASSESWPQAYEQYF. CDR3 DNA sequence: TGTGCCAGCAGTGAATCGTGGCCACAGGCCTACGAGCAGTACTTC.

V gene TRBV29-1 combines with J gene TRBJ2-5, with 15 bases lining up with TRBD2. There are 16 residues in the CDR3. The junction had 5 bases not matched to a gene; V was cut back by 6 bases and J by 0 bases. Germline CDR1 reads SQVTM; CDR2 reads ANQGSEA. CDR3: CSVGLAGGQNQETQYF. DNA of the CDR3: TGCAGCGTCGGACTAGCGGGGGGGCAGAACCAAGAGACCCAGTACTTC.

CDR3 in amino acids: CASSLPTGSVGNIQYF. CDR3 bases: TGTGCCAGCAGCTTACCTACAGGGAGCGTCGGAAACATTCAGTACTTC. The V and J genes are TRBV7-2 and TRBJ2-4, with a tentative D call TRBD1 (6 bases). The ends were cut back, 2 bases at V and 6 bases at J, with 17 bases in the middle. CDR3 length: 16 amino acids. In germline, CDR1 is SGHTA, CDR2 FQGNSA. Based on the CDR3 plus reference TRBV7-2 and TRBJ2-4, the full variable domain is GAGVSQSPSNKVTEKGKDVELRCDPISGHTALYWYRQSLGQGLEFLIYFQGNSAPDKSGLPSDRFSAERTGGSVSTLTIQRTQQEDSAVYLCASSLPTGSVGNIQYFGAGTRLSVL.

This clone was recorded once. The rearrangement links TRBV5-1 to TRBJ2-1; 7 bases are a match to TRBD2. This CDR3 has 11 amino acids. CDR1 is SGHRS, CDR2 YFSETQ, per germline. Trimming at V came to 4 bases and at J to 13 bases, leaving 5 bases not matched to a gene. CDR3 region: CASSGAGVQFF. The CDR3 DNA follows: TGCGCCAGCAGCGGGGCGGGAGTACAGTTCTTC.

The gene calls are TRBV12-5 and TRBJ2-1; 13 bases line up with TRBD2. After removal of 3 bases from V and 8 bases from J, the junction contained 7 bases not matched to a gene. CDR1 is LGHNT and CDR2 is FRNRAP in the germline V gene. This CDR3 comprises 16 residues. CDR3 in amino acids: CASGFTTSGGTDEQFF. DNA for the CDR3: TGTGCTAGTGGTTTCACGACTAGCGGGGGGACGGATGAGCAGTTCTTC.

This rearrangement joins TRBV7-2 to TRBJ2-6; 7 nucleotides align to TRBD1. The germline gives CDR1 SGHTA, CDR2 FQGNSA. This CDR3 contains 17 residues. The V gene end was trimmed by 2 bases and the J gene end by 0 bases; junction bases not matched to a gene: 4. CDR3 DNA sequence: TGTGCCAGCAGCTTAACCTCAGGGGGCTCTGGGGCCAACGTCCTGACTTTC. It translates to CASSLTSGGSGANVLTF.

This chain links TRBV2 with TRBJ1-5; 11 nucleotides line up with TRBD1. The CDR3 runs to 14 residues. After removal of 8 bases from V and 4 bases from J, the junction contained 4 bases not matched to a gene. Germline loops: CDR1 SNHLY, CDR2 FYNNEI. The chain's CDR3 is CASGDRGKNQPQHF. DNA of the CDR3: TGTGCCAGCGGGGACAGGGGGAAGAATCAGCCCCAGCATTTT.

CDR3 protein: CASSPWDRLGQGDTEAFF. CDR3 DNA sequence: TGTGCCAGCAGTCCGTGGGACAGGCTTGGGCAAGGGGACACTGAAGCTTTCTTT. This chain links TRBV27 with TRBJ1-1, with 8 positions matching TRBD1. The CDR3 is made up of 18 amino acids. J lost 3 bases, V lost 5 bases, and 17 bases had no gene match. CDR1 is MNHEY, CDR2 SMNVEV, per germline (reference sequence).

This rearrangement joins TRBV6-5 to TRBJ1-5, with 10 nucleotides matching TRBD1. The junction had 7 bases not matched to a gene; V was cut back by 6 bases and J by 8 bases. The V gene's germline CDR1 is MNHEY and CDR2 SVGAGI. The CDR3 runs 14 residues. The CDR3 loop reads CASSPDRGNEPQHF. In DNA, the CDR3 is TGTGCCAGCAGCCCGGACAGGGGGAATGAGCCCCAGCATTTT.

The rearrangement joins TRBV2 to TRBJ1-2; 7 bases are shared with TRBD1. The V gene end was trimmed by 8 bases and the J gene end by 4 bases; junction bases not matched to a gene: 4. This CDR3 region has 12 residues. CDR1 is SNHLY, CDR2 FYNNEI, per germline. In nucleotides, the CDR3 is TGTGCCAGCCCGGACAGGACCTATGGCTACACCTTC. Protein product: CASPDRTYGYTF. Drawing the rest from reference TRBV2 and TRBJ1-2, the complete variable domain is EPEVTQTPSHQVTQMGQEVILRCVPISNHLYFYWYRQILGQKVEFLVSFYNNEISEKSEIFDDQFSVERPDGSNFTLKIRSTKLEDSAMYFCASPDRTYGYTFGSGTRLTVV.

V usage is TRBV7-9 and J usage is TRBJ2-3; 9 bases agree with TRBD2. V lost 4 bases, J lost 4 bases, and 6 bases stayed unmatched. This CDR3 comprises 15 residues. In germline, CDR1 is SEHNR, CDR2 FQNEAQ (reference sequence). CDR3 bases: TGTGCCAGCAGCTCGGGACTAGCAATGGCAGATACGCAGTATTTT. It specifies CASSSGLAMADTQYF. Combining the CDR3 with reference TRBV7-9 and TRBJ2-3 gives the whole variable domain DTGVSQNPRHKITKRGQNVTFRCDPISEHNRLYWYRQTLGQGPEFLTYFQNEAQLEKSRLLSDRFSAERPKGSFSTLEIQRTEQGDSAMYLCASSSGLAMADTQYFGPGTRLTVL.